Sequencing of this T cell receptor beta chain was carried out in a study of cytomegalovirus exposure and HLA in healthy donors. The donors were healthy bone marrow donors. Of note for this clone: As yet, its antigen is unknown. A junction end diverges from the germline sequence, so it may reflect a read error.

In the PCR, 60 Vbeta and 13 Jbeta primers were used. The authors' processing: Later analysis identified tens of millions of unique TCR beta chains, about 10 million shared. Sequencing used immunoSEQ multiplex PCR; TCRdb keeps in-frame clones, though not all of them. That table supplies the V and J calls and clone size; D and trimming were determined from the DNA. The sample holds about 180,000 clones, around three quarters seen once. General study findings and limits: Versus the roughly 700-donor mean, an Asian-associated ancestry cluster reportedly showed fewer N-insertions in a later analysis. The study labeled 164 TCR beta chains cytomegalovirus-associated.

Germline V gene data show CDR1 as SGDLS and CDR2 as YYNGEE. The CDR3 runs 15 residues. The TCR sequence derives from a woman aged 40 to 50 in good health and CMV-seronegative. The chain is built from TRBV9 and TRBJ1-1; 8 nucleotides align to TRBD1. The sample was PBMCs. The CDR3 DNA reads TGTGCCAGCAGCGTAGACAGGACAGGGAACAGTGAAGCTTTCTTT. Protein: CASSVDRTGNSEAFF.